Following are 21 T cell receptor beta chains from one sample sequenced in a study of T cells expressing NK-cell markers. TCRdb re-called the 5' RACE reads, yielding one record per CDR3 amino acid sequence without DNA. This sample's clone table lists more than 400,000 distinct CDR3 sequences. The sequenced sample was blood T cells: a sorted CD56 or NKG2C T cell subset, CD4+ or CD8+ T cells, or bulk PBMC T cells (not recorded which). The receptors come from a woman aged 18-70 years in good health.

CDR3 in amino acids: CASSLRRDGGETQYF. The chain employs TRBV7-2 and TRBJ2-5; TCRdb outputs TRBD2, but without DNA this stays unchecked. There are 15 residues in the CDR3. Germline lookup yields CDR1 SGHTA and CDR2 FQGNSA.

This rearrangement joins TRBV20-1 to TRBJ2-7; TCRdb reports TRBD1, a call that lacks DNA to check it against. This CDR3 is 14 amino acids long. CDR1 is DFQATT, CDR2 SNEGSKA, per germline (reference sequence). The CDR3 region is CSARDVGQGYEQYF.

This CDR3 is CASSSRGRNTEAFF. This sequence joins TRBV6-2 or TRBV6-3 and TRBJ1-1. The CDR3 totals 14 residues. The V gene's germline CDR1 is MNHEY and CDR2 SVGEGT.

This rearrangement joins TRBV28 to TRBJ2-5. The CDR3 consists of 13 residues. Germline lookup yields CDR1 MDHEN and CDR2 SYDVKM. The CDR3 loop reads CASRPDSQETQYF.

The chain is built from TRBV7-2 and TRBJ2-5. The CDR3 has 13 residues. The V gene's germline CDR1 is SGHTA and CDR2 FQGNSA. The CDR3 reads CASSLAISETQYF.

CDR3 loop: CASSPRTIDTGELFF. The rearrangement links TRBV4-2 to TRBJ2-2; TCRdb's D call, TRBD2, is unchecked because there is no DNA. The CDR3 is 15 residues long. From germline, CDR1 is LGHNA and CDR2 YNFKEQ.

This chain joins TRBV20-1 and TRBJ2-1; TCRdb reports TRBD1, a call that lacks DNA to check it against. The germline V gene has CDR1 DFQATT and CDR2 SNEGSKA (reference sequence). The CDR3 length is 13 residues. This CDR3 is CSARMTEEDEQFF.

The rearrangement uses TRBV6-2 or TRBV6-3 and TRBJ2-1. Germline loops: CDR1 MNHEY, CDR2 SVGEGT. This CDR3 spans 14 amino acids. CDR3: CASCGPSGWNEQFF.

The rearrangement uses TRBV5-4 and TRBJ2-1; TCRdb picks TRBD1, but there is no DNA to check that call. Germline loops: CDR1 SGHNT, CDR2 YYREEE (reference sequence). The CDR3 consists of 15 residues. The chain's CDR3 is CASSHGQGSYNEQFF.

The chain is built from TRBV9 and TRBJ2-1. Germline CDR1 SGDLS, CDR2 YYNGEE. The CDR3 runs 16 residues. The CDR3 spells CASSVDAYSSYNEQFF. Using reference TRBV9 and TRBJ2-1 for the parts outside the CDR3, the full variable domain is DSGVTQTPKHLITATGQRVTLRCSPRSGDLSVYWYQQSLDQGLQFLIQYYNGEERAKGNILERFSAQQFPDLHSELNLSSLELGDSALYFCASSVDAYSSYNEQFFGPGTRLTVL.

V usage is TRBV10-3 and J usage is TRBJ2-7; TCRdb picks TRBD1, but there is no DNA to check that call. The CDR3 loop spans 14 amino acids. The germline V gene has CDR1 ENHRY and CDR2 SYGVKD. CDR3 loop: CAISESGQGVEQYF.

V and J are TRBV29-1 and TRBJ2-3; TCRdb lists TRBD1, though no DNA is available to test this call. Per germline, CDR1 SQVTM and CDR2 ANQGSEA. The CDR3 runs 16 residues. Here the CDR3 reads CSVGGGGQGYTDTQYF.

The rearrangement uses TRBV12-3 or TRBV12-4 and TRBJ1-5. The CDR3 is 15 amino acids. CDR3 protein: CASSLGGVGNQPQHF.

The chain carries TRBV5-5 and TRBJ2-1; TCRdb reports TRBD2, a call that lacks DNA to check it against. From germline, CDR1 is SGHKS and CDR2 YYEKEE (reference sequence). CDR3 size: 18 residues. This chain's CDR3 is CASSLTSPVSGGLNEQFF.

The chain is built from TRBV5-6 and TRBJ1-2. Per germline, CDR1 SGHDT and CDR2 YYEEEE. This CDR3 has 14 amino acids. This chain's CDR3 is CASSRAHPNYGYTF.

The chain couples TRBV6-1 to TRBJ1-4; there is no DNA to check the TCRdb D call of TRBD1. CDR1 MNHNS and CDR2 SASEGT come from the germline V gene. The CDR3 covers 14 residues. CDR3 loop: CASSEPGQKEKLFF.

The J gene is TRBJ1-1, the V gene TRBV6-5; TCRdb gives TRBD1 as the D gene, but with no DNA this cannot be confirmed. The CDR3 loop spans 16 amino acids. From germline, CDR1 is MNHEY and CDR2 SVGAGI. CDR3 in amino acids: CASISPRLETYTEAFF.

The chain employs TRBV7-2 and TRBJ1-1. Germline V lookup: CDR1 SGHTA, CDR2 FQGNSA. The CDR3 is made up of 12 amino acids. The CDR3: CAGGSPNTEAFF.

J is TRBJ2-5 and V is TRBV12-3 or TRBV12-4. CDR3 size: 15 residues. The CDR3 region is CASSLDGGDQETQYF.

V is TRBV20-1 and J is TRBJ2-1; the D gene TCRdb calls, TRBD1, cannot be checked with no DNA. CDR1 DFQATT and CDR2 SNEGSKA come from the germline V gene (reference sequence). The CDR3 has 13 residues. CDR3 region: CSAPRHRGNEQFF.

The rearrangement joins TRBV5-5 to TRBJ2-6. The CDR3 contains 16 residues. CDR1 and CDR2 from the germline V gene are SGHKS and YYEKEE (reference sequence). CDR3 protein: CASSLASGTGANVLTF.